These 14 T cell receptor beta chains originate from one sample sequenced in a study of Graves' ophthalmopathy and Graves' hyperthyroidism (dated by TCRdb to the late 2010s). Sequencing was performed on an Illumina HiSeq 2000. For repertoire sequencing, TCR beta CDR3 regions were amplified from RNA transcripts. The first round of RT-PCR was done with HTBI primers and the Qiagen OneStep RT-PCR kit, and was followed by a second round of multiplex PCR, then size selection and purification. The public reads were reanalyzed by TCRdb: fastp trimming at Q25, MiXCR alignment, in-frame beta chains only. All rows with the same CDR3 protein become a single entry with the most common DNA and genes. The sample has over a million distinct CDR3 sequences on record, 36% of them singletons. The top ten constitute 11% of the sample. Sequencing input: peripheral blood or thyroid tissue (not recorded which). These receptors all come from an adult man with Graves' hyperthyroidism.

The chain is built from TRBV29-1 and TRBJ1-1; D ambiguous. Germline CDR1 and CDR2: SQVTM and ANQGSEA. CDR3 length: 13 residues. V lost 3 bases and J 4 bases, leaving 12 bases between the germline ends. CDR3 in DNA: TGCAGCGTTGATGACACCCGGAGCACTGAAGCTTTCTTT. Translation gives CSVDDTRSTEAFF.

This clonotype was detected many times. The chain links TRBV5-1 to TRBJ1-2; D gene ambiguous. Trimming took off 2 bases at V and 5 bases at J, with 16 bases between the two ends. The CDR3 totals 15 residues. From germline, CDR1 is SGHRS and CDR2 YFSETQ. The CDR3, as DNA: TGCGCCAGCAGCTTACAGCCCGGCCGAGTATATGGCTACACCTTC. Its protein product is CASSLQPGRVYGYTF.

V and J are TRBV4-3 and TRBJ2-6; D gene uncertain. V gave up 2 bases and J gave up 18 bases, with 11 bases separating them. CDR1 LGHNA and CDR2 YSLEER come from the germline V gene. This CDR3 contains 11 residues. The CDR3 bases are TGCGCCAGCAGCCAAATGGGCTCCGGGACTTTC. Translated, it gives CASSQMGSGTF.

This clonotype has ten or more counts. This rearrangement joins TRBV20-1 to TRBJ2-7; TRBD1 matches 10 bases. This CDR3 contains 14 residues. Losses at the gene ends were 4 bases for V and 1 base for J; bases not matched to a gene: 4. CDR1 DFQATT and CDR2 SNEGSKA come from the germline V gene (reference sequence). The CDR3 region is CSATGQGMSYEQYF. In DNA, the CDR3 is TGCAGTGCTACGGGACAGGGGATGTCCTACGAGCAGTACTTC.

The CDR3 spells CASRYTGTERVREQYF. The CDR3 DNA is TGTGCCAGCCGCTACACGGGGACGGAAAGGGTTCGAGAGCAGTACTTC. This chain connects TRBV7-3 to TRBJ2-7; tentatively, D is TRBD1 or TRBD2 (5 bases each). Trimming pared 8 bases from V and 7 bases from J, leaving 27 bases between. Looked up from germline, CDR1 is SGHTA and CDR2 is FQGTGA. This CDR3 is built from 16 residues.

A few counts support this clonotype. The rearrangement links TRBV19 to TRBJ2-7, with D possibly being TRBD2 (6 bases). CDR1 is LNHDA and CDR2 is SQIVND in the germline V gene (reference sequence). CDR3 length: 17 residues. Trimming pared 1 base from V and 1 base from J, leaving 17 bases between. CDR3 sequence: CASSIASGDFRSYEQYF. The CDR3 region has the DNA TGTGCCAGTAGTATAGCTTCGGGAGATTTCCGATCCTACGAGCAGTACTTC. The entire variable domain, with the rest obtained from reference TRBV19 and TRBJ2-7, is as follows: DGGITQSPKYLFRKEGQNVTLSCEQNLNHDAMYWYRQDPGQGLRLIYYSQIVNDFQKGDIAEGYSVSREKKESFPLTVTSAQKNPTAFYLCASSIASGDFRSYEQYFGPGTRLTVT.

V and J are TRBV9 and TRBJ2-7; D perhaps matches TRBD2 (6 bases). The CDR3 totals 15 residues. CDR1 and CDR2 from the germline V gene are SGDLS and YYNGEE. V was shortened by 4 bases and J by 3 bases, with 17 bases between the two germline ends. CDR3 sequence: CASSLRSGTYYEQYF. In DNA form, the CDR3 reads TGTGCCAGCAGCTTACGATCCGGGACTTACTACGAGCAGTACTTC.

This clonotype came up many times. The chain recombines TRBV15 with TRBJ2-7, with D possibly TRBD2 on 5 matching bases. Trimming left V 3 bases short and J 8 bases short, with 8 bases between. There are 11 residues in the CDR3. The V gene's germline CDR1 is LNHNV and CDR2 YYDKDF (reference sequence). In DNA, the CDR3 is TGTGCCACCAGCAGCCTAGCCAAGCAGTACTTC. It codes for CATSSLAKQYF. Combining the CDR3 with reference TRBV15 and TRBJ2-7 gives the whole variable domain DAMVIQNPRYQVTQFGKPVTLSCSQTLNHNVMYWYQQKSSQAPKLLFHYYDKDFNNEADTPDNFQSRRPNTSFCFLDIRSPGLGDTAMYLCATSSLAKQYFGPGTRLTVT.

Worth noting for this clonotype: This may be a read error: a much more frequent sequence differs by one nucleotide. The gene calls are TRBV6-1 and TRBJ2-5, with TRBD1 matching over 7 bases. There are 15 residues in the CDR3. Germline V CDR1 and CDR2: MNHNS, SASEGT. CDR3 residues: CASRMTGSGQGTQYF. CDR3 bases: TGTGCCAGCAGGATGACAGGGTCTGGCCAAGGGACCCAGTACTTC.

This clonotype has a count of ten or more. V gene TRBV9 combines with J gene TRBJ1-6; no clear D gene. V was shortened by 0 bases and J by 5 bases, with 9 bases between the two germline ends. This CDR3 spans 15 amino acids. CDR1 and CDR2 (germline): SGDLS, YYNGEE. The CDR3, as DNA: TGTGCCAGCAGCGTAGTAGCAGGAAATAATTCACCCCTCCACTTT. Protein sequence: CASSVVAGNNSPLHF.

The chain combines TRBV20-1 with TRBJ2-2; TRBD2 matches at 12 bases. CDR1 is DFQATT, CDR2 SNEGSKA, per germline (reference sequence). With 0 bases clipped from V and 1 base from J, the junction kept 6 bases outside the gene matches. The CDR3 consists of 18 residues. The CDR3, as DNA: TGCAGTGCTAGAGATCCAAGGACTAGCGGGGAGAACACCGGGGAGCTGTTTTTT. Translating gives CSARDPRTSGENTGELFF.

This clonotype has a handful of counts. This rearrangement joins TRBV11-2 to TRBJ2-7, with no clear D. Germline values: CDR1 SGHAT, CDR2 FQNNGV. CDR3 length equals 14 residues. Trimming took off 4 bases at V and 3 bases at J, with 13 bases between the two ends. Here the CDR3 DNA reads TGTGCCAGCAGCTCTAGAGGAAACGACTACGAGCAGTACTTC. Protein sequence: CASSSRGNDYEQYF.

On this clonotype: A much larger clone differs by one base, so this may be a read error. The chain links TRBV10-3 to TRBJ2-5; D could derive from TRBD1 or TRBD2 (5 bases each). The germline gives CDR1 ENHRY, CDR2 SYGVKD. This CDR3 has 12 residues. CDR3 protein: CASSKGRETQYF. The CDR3 DNA reads TGTGCCAGCAGTAAGGGACGAGAGACCCAGTACTTC.

This clonotype was picked up many times. The CDR3 here is CASSGRAYNEKLFF. In nucleotides, the CDR3 is TGTGCCAGCAGCGGAAGGGCATATAATGAAAAACTGTTTTTT. The chain has TRBV11-2 and TRBJ1-4, with D unresolved. Trimming pared 5 bases from V and 4 bases from J, leaving 11 bases between. CDR1 is SGHAT, CDR2 FQNNGV, per germline. The CDR3 totals 14 residues.